This T cell receptor beta chain was sequenced during a study of T cell repertoires in aging, cancer and after chemotherapy. The wider study: Donor ages fell into six groups from 30 or younger up to 70 or older. Healthy donor repertoires were recorded over several months to years and showed clear clonal overlap. About 10 million TCR reads made up the full dataset. Points from the study as a whole: In cancer patients, declining TCR diversity with age involved lost richness and lost evenness.

As concerns this clonotype: Antigen unknown.

V was clipped by 5 bases and J by 4 bases; unmatched bases: 11. Germline assignment: CDR1 SGHAT and CDR2 FQDESV (reference sequence). The length of the CDR3 is 19 residues. Amplification of TCR beta used genomic DNA extracted from peripheral blood. Rearranged V-D-J TRB sequences were amplified with a mixed TRB-A/B primer pool. From the multiplex PCR reads, TCRdb called clonotypes with MiXCR, one entry per CDR3 protein. The data contain thousands of distinct CDR3 sequences, approximately 25% of them seen just once; the ten biggest clones take up about a sixth. The receptor comes from a human donor in good health. The sample consisted of blood. The chain joins TRBV11-1 to TRBJ2-1, with TRBD2 matching over 16 bases. CDR3 residues: CASSPTGTSGGADYNEQFF. The CDR3 coding sequence is TGTGCCAGCAGCCCAACCGGGACTAGCGGGGGGGCCGATTACAATGAGCAGTTCTTC.